These 22 T cell receptor beta chains were sequenced from one sample in a study of T-cell reconstitution after alpha-beta-depleted transplantation in children. Regarding the study as a whole: When one year had passed after transplant, most T-cell counts and diversity came from newly produced T cells.

Unique molecular identifiers were used to barcode this TCRbeta library. TCRdb re-analysed the PCR reads in MiXCR, keeping a single row per CDR3 protein. The table has fewer than 350,000 distinct CDR3 sequences, nearly 8% seen once. Antigens of these TCRs are unknown. Sequencing was performed on peripheral blood, taken 360 days after TCRalphabeta/CD19-depleted stem cell transplant. These TCRs come from a female patient aged 2-9 years who had a stem cell transplant for Fanconi anemia, so the T cells may come from the graft donor.

The chain links TRBV25-1 to TRBJ1-2; tentatively, D is TRBD1 (5 bases). Deletions cut 2 bases from V and 4 bases from J, with 5 bases between. Germline CDR1 MGHDK, CDR2 SYGVNS. There are 12 residues in the CDR3. CDR3 sequence reads: CASSERGYGYTF. In DNA, the CDR3 is TGTGCCAGCAGTGAAAGGGGCTATGGCTACACCTTC.

In its sample, this clonotype was seen a few times. The chain links TRBV5-6 to TRBJ1-6; D gene unclear. With 0 bases removed from V and 14 bases from J, the gap between germline ends came to 12 bases. Germline loops: CDR1 SGHDT, CDR2 YYEEEE. The CDR3 is 13 residues long. CDR3 sequence (DNA): TGTGCCAGCAGCTTGGCCGCCGGGTCGACCCTCCACTTT. Its translation: CASSLAAGSTLHF.

A few counts support this clonotype. The genes are TRBV7-8 and TRBJ1-6; TRBD1 is a possible D gene (5 bases). CDR3 length: 16 amino acids. The germline V gene has CDR1 SGHVS and CDR2 FQNEAQ. Trimming removed 6 bases from V and 0 bases from J, with 12 bases in between. The CDR3 DNA is TGTGCCAGCAGGGGACGGGCCGTCTCCTATAATTCACCCCTCCACTTT. Translation gives CASRGRAVSYNSPLHF.

This clonotype was seen ten or more times. The V and J genes are TRBV28 and TRBJ1-2, with D hard to call. Trimming removed 2 bases at V and 7 bases at J, with 5 bases between. Germline lookup yields CDR1 MDHEN and CDR2 SYDVKM. CDR3 length: 11 amino acids. The CDR3 DNA reads TGTGCCAGCAGTTTAGGAGTTGGCTACACCTTC. Amino acids: CASSLGVGYTF.

V and J are TRBV5-1 and TRBJ1-4; D unresolved. The germline V gene encodes CDR1 SGHRS and CDR2 YFSETQ. The CDR3 is made up of 14 amino acids. The germline V and J ends were trimmed by 0 bases and 5 bases, with 8 bases remaining between them. The CDR3 sequence: CASSLDGWNEKLFF. In DNA, the CDR3 is TGCGCCAGCAGCTTGGACGGGTGGAATGAAAAACTGTTTTTT.

The V call is TRBV30, the J call TRBJ2-3; D possibly corresponds to TRBD2 (5 bases). The CDR3 is 11 residues long. V was clipped by 4 bases and J by 10 bases, with 12 bases between them. CDR1 GTSNPN and CDR2 SVGIG come from the germline V gene (reference sequence). The chain's CDR3 is CAWTSLRAQYF. DNA for the CDR3: TGTGCCTGGACTTCCCTGCGGGCGCAGTATTTT. The entire variable domain, with the rest obtained from reference TRBV30 and TRBJ2-3, is as follows: SQTIHQWPATLVQPVGSPLSLECTVEGTSNPNLYWYRQAAGRGLQLLFYSVGIGQISSEVPQNLSASRPQDRQFILSSKKLLLSDSGFYLCAWTSLRAQYFGPGTRLTVL.

This clonotype was counted many times. The V and J genes are TRBV5-1 and TRBJ2-1; D call uncertain. CDR1 is SGHRS, CDR2 YFSETQ, per germline. V was pared by 0 bases and J by 3 bases, with 16 bases between. The CDR3 consists of 17 residues. CDR3: CASSLAPALLSYNEQFF. The DNA for the CDR3 is TGCGCCAGCAGCTTGGCTCCGGCCCTCCTTAGCTACAATGAGCAGTTCTTC.

This clonotype came up many times. V and J are TRBV29-1 and TRBJ2-3; possibly TRBD2 for D (6 bases). The CDR3 is 13 residues long. The V end lost 0 bases, the J end lost 6 bases, and 10 bases lay between the germline ends. Germline CDR1 SQVTM, CDR2 ANQGSEA. For the CDR3, the DNA is TGCAGCGTTGAAGAGGCGGGACCCGATACGCAGTATTTT. Its translation is CSVEEAGPDTQYF.

This clonotype has ten or more counts. This chain connects TRBV29-1 to TRBJ1-2; no definite D call. Germline CDR1 and CDR2: SQVTM and ANQGSEA. Trimming removed 8 bases from V and 1 base from J, with 14 bases in between. This CDR3 has 13 amino acids. CDR3: CSSARADNYGYTF. The CDR3 DNA reads TGCAGCTCTGCGCGGGCAGATAACTATGGCTACACCTTC. The full variable domain, in which reference TRBV29-1 and TRBJ1-2 provide the parts outside the CDR3, is SAVISQKPSRDICQRGTSLTIQCQVDSQVTMMFWYRQQPGQSLTLIATANQGSEATYESGFVIDKFPISRPNLTFSTLTVSNMSPEDSSIYLCSSARADNYGYTFGSGTRLTVV.

The sample holds many counts of this clonotype. This chain joins TRBV12-3 or TRBV12-4 and TRBJ1-2; no reliable D call. Trimming removed 4 bases at V and 4 bases at J, with 13 bases between. CDR3 length equals 14 residues. The CDR3 region is CASSSSLLAYGYTF. For the CDR3, the DNA is TGTGCCAGCAGTTCCTCCCTCCTGGCCTATGGCTACACCTTC.

The chain has TRBV7-9 and TRBJ1-2; 10 bases match TRBD1. Per the germline V gene, CDR1 is SEHNR and CDR2 is FQNEAQ (reference sequence). This CDR3 comprises 17 residues. Trimming cost V 5 bases and J 5 bases; bases outside gene matches: 14. Here the CDR3 reads CASSTGQGDYYLYGYTF. As DNA, the CDR3 is TGTGCCAGCAGCACCGGACAGGGGGACTACTATCTTTATGGCTACACCTTC.

This clonotype was seen at least ten times. The chain carries TRBV7-2 and TRBJ2-1, with TRBD2 matching 9 bases. The CDR3 is 15 residues long. Trimming cost V 3 bases and J 4 bases; bases outside gene matches: 4. Germline values: CDR1 SGHTA, CDR2 FQGNSA. The CDR3 is CASSFSGRRYNEQFF. CDR3 coding DNA: TGTGCCAGCAGCTTTAGCGGGAGACGTTACAATGAGCAGTTCTTC.

V is TRBV20-1 and J is TRBJ2-3; 9 bases are a match to TRBD1. CDR1 is DFQATT and CDR2 is SNEGSKA in the germline V gene (reference sequence). CDR3 length: 16 amino acids. The J segment lost 3 bases and the V segment lost 1 base, leaving 8 bases of the junction unmatched. The DNA for the CDR3 is TGCAGTGCTAGAGCCCTCGACAGGGGGAGTACAGATACGCAGTATTTT. It translates to CSARALDRGSTDTQYF.

The V call is TRBV18, the J call TRBJ1-1; 9 nucleotides match TRBD1. V was pared by 2 bases and J by 1 base, with 2 bases of the junction left unmatched. The germline gives CDR1 KGHSH, CDR2 LQKENI. The CDR3 has 15 residues. The CDR3 DNA reads as TGTGCCAGCTCACCATCGGGACAGGGGAACACTGAAGCTTTCTTT. It codes for CASSPSGQGNTEAFF.

This clonotype was counted many times. This rearrangement joins TRBV12-3 or TRBV12-4 to TRBJ2-5, with D perhaps TRBD1 (5 bases). The ends were cut back, 3 bases at V and 5 bases at J, with 10 bases in the middle. The CDR3 sequence is 13 residues long. For the CDR3, the DNA is TGTGCCAGCAGTTTTCCAGGGAAGGAGACCCAGTACTTC. This codes for CASSFPGKETQYF.

In this sample, this clonotype turned up many times. V and J are TRBV6-5 and TRBJ2-2; 9 bases agree with TRBD1. This CDR3 contains 16 residues. Per germline, CDR1 MNHEY and CDR2 SVGAGI. V lost 4 bases, J lost 5 bases, and 8 bases stayed unmatched. CDR3 region: CASSSPGQGRTGELFF. The CDR3 nucleotides read TGTGCCAGCAGTTCTCCGGGACAGGGAAGAACCGGGGAGCTGTTTTTT.

Many counts were recorded for this clonotype. CDR3 protein: CSATPSGGPYNEQFF. The CDR3 DNA sequence: TGCAGTGCTACCCCCAGCGGGGGACCCTACAATGAGCAGTTCTTC. The V call is TRBV20-1, the J call TRBJ2-1; 8 nucleotides agree with TRBD2. The CDR3 extends over 15 amino acids. Germline loops: CDR1 DFQATT, CDR2 SNEGSKA (reference sequence). The J segment lost 2 bases and the V segment lost 4 bases, leaving 7 bases of the junction unmatched.

This clonotype was observed many times. The chain combines TRBV20-1 with TRBJ1-3; possibly TRBD1 for D (6 bases). V was pared by 6 bases and J by 0 bases, with 12 bases between. CDR3 length: 14 residues. CDR1 DFQATT and CDR2 SNEGSKA come from the germline V gene (reference sequence). The CDR3 DNA is TGCAGTGCCGTTACAGGGAGCTCTGGAAACACCATATATTTT. Its translation: CSAVTGSSGNTIYF.

This clonotype was picked up many times. This chain connects TRBV15 to TRBJ2-1; D possibly corresponds to TRBD2 (6 bases). Trimming removed 5 bases at V and 0 bases at J, with 14 bases between. Germline CDR1 reads LNHNV; CDR2 reads YYDKDF (reference sequence). CDR3 length: 16 residues. In nucleotides, the CDR3 is TGTGCCACCAGCCCGACTAGTGTCAGCTCCTACAATGAGCAGTTCTTC. Translated: CATSPTSVSSYNEQFF.

This clonotype was counted between two and nine times. The chain uses TRBV6-5 and TRBJ1-4; TRBD1 agrees at 7 bases. The V and J ends lost 4 bases and 8 bases, in that order; junction bases with no gene match: 10. The CDR3 is made up of 15 amino acids. Per germline, CDR1 MNHEY and CDR2 SVGAGI. The CDR3 DNA is TGTGCCAGCAGTTTCAGACAGGGCGATTTCGAAAAACTGTTTTTT. As protein: CASSFRQGDFEKLFF.

This clonotype was counted many times. The chain employs TRBV7-8 and TRBJ2-3; D unclear. Trimming cost V 4 bases and J 5 bases, with 7 bases left between them. This CDR3 is built from 12 residues. Per the germline V gene, CDR1 is SGHVS and CDR2 is FQNEAQ. The CDR3 DNA is TGTGCCAGCAGCTCCGTGGTAGATACGCAGTATTTT. Encoded protein: CASSSVVDTQYF.

This clonotype appeared many times. This chain uses TRBV12-3 or TRBV12-4 with TRBJ2-2, with 7 bases identical to TRBD1. The CDR3 runs 16 residues. V gave up 2 bases and J gave up 0 bases; unmatched junction bases: 3. In nucleotides, the CDR3 is TGTGCCAGCAGTTTATTTGGGACAGCGAACACCGGGGAGCTGTTTTTT. It yields the protein CASSLFGTANTGELFF.